This T cell receptor beta chain was observed in a study of identical twins. In the case of this clonotype: Antigen specificity is unknown.

Broader study findings: Excess sharing between twins was weaker in beta out-of-frame sequences.

MiXCR, applied by TCRdb to the 5' RACE reads, yields one record per CDR3 protein. The data contain roughly 1.6 million distinct CDR3 sequences, roughly 35% of them singletons. There are 15 residues in the CDR3. Trimming stripped 6 bases from V and 2 bases from J, with 17 bases between. Per the germline V gene, CDR1 is DFQATT and CDR2 is SNEGSKA (reference sequence). This rearrangement joins TRBV20-1 to TRBJ2-1, with D possibly called TRBD1 or TRBD2 (6 bases each). This TCR was recovered from a newborn girl in good health. Sequencing was carried out using cord blood. CDR3 DNA sequence: TGCAGTGCCCCACGCCGGGGGCCGGCCTACAATGAGCAGTTCTTC. This gives the protein CSAPRRGPAYNEQFF.